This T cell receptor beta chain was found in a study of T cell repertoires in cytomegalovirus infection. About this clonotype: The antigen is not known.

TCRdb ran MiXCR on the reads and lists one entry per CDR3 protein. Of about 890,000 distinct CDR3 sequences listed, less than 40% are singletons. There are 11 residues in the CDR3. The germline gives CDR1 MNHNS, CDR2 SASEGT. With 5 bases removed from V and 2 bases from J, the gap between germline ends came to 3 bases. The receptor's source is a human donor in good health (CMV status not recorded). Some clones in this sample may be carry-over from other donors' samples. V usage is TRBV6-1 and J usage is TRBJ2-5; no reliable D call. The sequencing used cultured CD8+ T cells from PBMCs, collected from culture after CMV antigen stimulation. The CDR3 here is CASSKQETQYF. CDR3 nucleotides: TGTGCCAGCAGTAAACAAGAGACCCAGTACTTC.